The 10 T cell receptor beta chains reported below all come from one sample, sequenced in a study of OX40 agonist ivuxolimab in advanced cancers. The table came from immunoSEQ multiplex PCR; TCRdb's copy has only in-frame clones and leaves some out. Of about 50,000 clones in the sample, more than 70% were seen once. Here the sequenced sample was CD4+ or CD8+ T cells sorted from blood, taken in a trial of the OX40 agonist ivuxolimab. These receptors were collected from an adult with an advanced solid tumor such as melanoma, head and neck, liver or kidney cancer.

The V call is TRBV27, the J call TRBJ2-7, with D perhaps TRBD2 (7 bases). V lost 6 bases and J lost 6, with 21 bases in between. The V gene's germline CDR1 is MNHEY and CDR2 SMNVEV (reference sequence). This CDR3 comprises 15 residues. The chain's CDR3 is CASRRMMAGAGEQYF. DNA of the CDR3: TGTGCCAGCAGACGGATGATGGCGGGGGCCGGCGAGCAGTACTTC.

V usage is TRBV28 and J usage is TRBJ1-2; 7 bases agree with TRBD1. Looked up from germline, CDR1 is MDHEN and CDR2 is SYDVKM. V gave up 7 bases and J gave up 1 base; unmatched junction bases: 9. There are 15 residues in the CDR3. In nucleotides, the CDR3 is TGTGCCAGCAAAAACAAGGGGGCAGTTAACTATGGCTACACCTTC. It specifies CASKNKGAVNYGYTF.

The chain recombines TRBV2 with TRBJ2-5, with D hard to call. This CDR3 region has 11 residues. V gave up 8 bases and J gave up 5 bases, with 9 bases separating them. Germline-derived CDR1 and CDR2 are SNHLY and FYNNEI. The CDR3 nucleotides are TGTGCCAGCTCCCGGCGGGAGACCCAGTACTTC. Its translation: CASSRRETQYF.

This clone was detected once. The chain is built from TRBV9 and TRBJ1-5; weak D call: TRBD1 (6 bases). Trimming stripped 3 bases from V and 0 bases from J, with 19 bases between. CDR1 SGDLS and CDR2 YYNGEE come from the germline V gene. The CDR3 is 18 amino acids. CDR3 DNA: TGTGCCAGCAGCGGTGACACAGGGTTGGAACTTAGCAATCAGCCCCAGCATTTT. This codes for CASSGDTGLELSNQPQHF. Full variable domain (rest looked up from reference TRBV9 and TRBJ1-5): DSGVTQTPKHLITATGQRVTLRCSPRSGDLSVYWYQQSLDQGLQFLIQYYNGEERAKGNILERFSAQQFPDLHSELNLSSLELGDSALYFCASSGDTGLELSNQPQHFGDGTRLSIL.

The chain carries TRBV5-6 and TRBJ1-2; D might be TRBD1 (5 bases). V was cut by 1 base and J by 4 bases, with 11 bases left in between. The germline V gene has CDR1 SGHDT and CDR2 YYEEEE. The CDR3 totals 14 residues. The CDR3 sequence is CASSLSGTLYGYTF. CDR3 bases: TGTGCCAGCAGCTTGTCCGGGACTCTCTATGGCTACACCTTC.

CDR3 sequence: CASSAQLSGANVLTF. In nucleotides, the CDR3 is TGTGCCAGCAGTGCACAGCTCTCTGGGGCCAACGTCCTGACTTTC. The V gene is TRBV2, the J gene TRBJ2-6; no clear D. Trimming pared 4 bases from V and 0 bases from J, leaving 7 bases between. CDR1 is SNHLY, CDR2 FYNNEI, per germline. CDR3 length equals 15 residues.

V and J are TRBV5-4 and TRBJ2-7; D ambiguous. The ends were cut back, 0 bases at V and 4 bases at J, with 11 bases in the middle. CDR1 SGHNT and CDR2 YYREEE come from the germline V gene (reference sequence). This CDR3 contains 14 residues. The CDR3 DNA reads TGTGCCAGCAGCTTGGCCGCGTCTTTATACGAGCAGTACTTC. This encodes CASSLAASLYEQYF.

The V gene is TRBV5-1, the J gene TRBJ2-7; TRBD2 aligns across 9 bases. Germline V CDR1 and CDR2: SGHRS, YFSETQ. The CDR3 sequence is 15 residues long. V shed 2 bases, J shed 0 bases, and the junction held 3 bases outside the gene matches. The CDR3 nucleotides are TGCGCCAGCAGCTTCCGTAGCGGGAGCTCCTACGAGCAGTACTTC. It codes for CASSFRSGSSYEQYF.

V gene TRBV19 combines with J gene TRBJ2-3, with 13 bases fitting TRBD2. This CDR3 is 18 amino acids long. V was clipped by 9 bases and J by 0 bases; unmatched bases: 12. Per germline, CDR1 LNHDA and CDR2 SQIVND (reference sequence). The CDR3 sequence is CASGGLAGVGASTDTQYF. In DNA, the CDR3 is TGTGCCAGCGGAGGACTAGCGGGAGTGGGGGCTAGCACAGATACGCAGTATTTT.

The chain recombines TRBV5-1 with TRBJ2-2; no firm D call. Trimming shortened V by 0 bases and J by 1 base, and 7 bases separated the two germline ends. CDR3 length equals 15 residues. Germline CDR1 is SGHRS and CDR2 is YFSETQ. CDR3 DNA sequence: TGCGCCAGCAGCTTGGCCCCGAAGAACACCGGGGAGCTGTTTTTT. Protein: CASSLAPKNTGELFF.